This T cell receptor (beta chain) comes out of a study of blood T cell repertoires in COVID-19. The table came from immunoSEQ multiplex PCR; TCRdb's copy has only in-frame clones and leaves some out. The data contain about 90,000 clones, 75% to 85% of them seen just once; the ten biggest clones take up 10%. Germline V lookup: CDR1 SGHAT, CDR2 FQNNGV. Deletions cut 3 bases from V and 4 bases from J, with 16 bases between. The CDR3 totals 16 residues. J is TRBJ2-1 and V is TRBV11-2; maybe TRBD2 (7 bases). Sequencing input: peripheral blood. This receptor was taken from a woman between 70 and 85 years old with acute or convalescent COVID-19. CDR3 amino acids: CASSFGGEGDYNEQFF. CDR3 sequence (DNA): TGTGCCAGCAGCTTTGGCGGGGAGGGGGATTACAATGAGCAGTTCTTC.